This T cell receptor beta chain was found in a study of T-cell memory formation after mild COVID-19. Study-wide findings and caveats: The appearance of some responding clones in pre-infection memory suggested that cross-reactive memory joined. Day 15 to 85 contracting clones showed balanced CD4/CD8; day 15 to 37 expanders favored CD4+. Whether day 37 second-wave clones are SARS-CoV-2-specific was not confirmed.

CDR1 and CDR2 (germline): SGHRS, YFSETQ. Trimming stripped 5 bases from V and 6 bases from J, with 18 bases between. The CDR3 has 15 amino acids. 5'RACE primed from the constant segment yielded TCR alpha and TCR beta cDNA libraries bearing sample barcodes and UMIs. TCRdb recomputed calls from the 5' RACE reads with MiXCR, one row per CDR3 protein. This sample yields 250,000 to 350,000 distinct CDR3 sequences, of which about 13% are seen a single time; roughly 21% belongs to the top ten. This clonotype was recorded a few times. Its specificity is unknown. This chain joins TRBV5-1 and TRBJ2-1; the D gene could be TRBD1 or TRBD2 (6 bases each). This TCR came from a man aged 18 to 29 who had mild COVID-19 (a few samples of this study predate the infection). Cell type and time point are not known. Material: PBMCs or a T cell subset sorted from them (not recorded which). CDR3 residues: CASSLLGGPGNEQFF. CDR3 bases: TGCGCCAGCAGTTTGTTAGGGGGGCCCGGCAATGAGCAGTTCTTC. Full variable domain (outside the CDR3, taken from reference TRBV5-1 and TRBJ2-1): KAGVTQTPRYLIKTRGQQVTLSCSPISGHRSVSWYQQTPGQGLQFLFEYFSETQRNKGNFPGRFSGRQFSNSRSEMNVSTLELGDSALYLCASSLLGGPGNEQFFGPGTRLTVL.